The subject of this entry is one T cell receptor (beta chain). Its antigen is unknown. The data were taken from a study of blood T cells in healthy people across ages. Then a second PCR, running about 7 to 11 cycles, was carried out with a sample-barcoded 5' primer and a J-beta primer mix. One entry per CDR3 protein, called by TCRdb with MiXCR from the 5' RACE reads. The data show hundreds of thousands of distinct CDR3 sequences, roughly 32% seen once. Germline V CDR1 and CDR2: KGHSH, LQKENI. Trimming removed 2 bases from V and 7 bases from J; junction bases left unmatched: 13. The CDR3 covers 17 residues. Study outcomes and limitations: Both higher diversity and more naive CD4+ cells marked long-lived donors when set against aged donors.

The rearrangement joins TRBV18 to TRBJ2-3; 9 positions match TRBD2. Sequencing was done on a sample of blood. This sequence originates from an elderly woman in good health. The CDR3 DNA sequence: TGTGCCAGCTCACCAACTTTGGCGGGGGGGGCCATGAATACGCAGTATTTT. Translating it yields CASSPTLAGGAMNTQYF.